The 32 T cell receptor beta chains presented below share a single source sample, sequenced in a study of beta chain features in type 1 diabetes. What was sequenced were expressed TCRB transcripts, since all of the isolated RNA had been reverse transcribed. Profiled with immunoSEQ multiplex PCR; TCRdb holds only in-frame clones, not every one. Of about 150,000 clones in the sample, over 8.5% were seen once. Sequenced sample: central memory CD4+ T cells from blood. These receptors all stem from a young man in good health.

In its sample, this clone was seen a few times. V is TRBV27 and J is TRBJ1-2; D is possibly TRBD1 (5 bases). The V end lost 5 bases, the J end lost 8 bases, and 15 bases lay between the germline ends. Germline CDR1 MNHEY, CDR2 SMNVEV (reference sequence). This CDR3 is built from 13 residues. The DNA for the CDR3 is TGTGCCAGCAGTCCTAATACAGGTTCAGGCTACACCTTC. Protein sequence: CASSPNTGSGYTF.

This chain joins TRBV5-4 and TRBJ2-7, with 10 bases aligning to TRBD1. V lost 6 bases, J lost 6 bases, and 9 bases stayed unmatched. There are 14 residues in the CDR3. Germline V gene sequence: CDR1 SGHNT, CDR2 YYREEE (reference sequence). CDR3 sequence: CASTAGQGTAEQYF. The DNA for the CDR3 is TGTGCCAGCACCGCGGGACAGGGGACCGCCGAGCAGTACTTC.

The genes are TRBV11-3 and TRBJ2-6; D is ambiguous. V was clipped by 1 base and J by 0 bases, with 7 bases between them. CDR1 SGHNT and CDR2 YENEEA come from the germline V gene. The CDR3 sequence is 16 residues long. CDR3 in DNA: TGTGCCAGCAGCTTAGTGGCTGGCTCTGGGGCCAACGTCCTGACTTTC. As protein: CASSLVAGSGANVLTF.

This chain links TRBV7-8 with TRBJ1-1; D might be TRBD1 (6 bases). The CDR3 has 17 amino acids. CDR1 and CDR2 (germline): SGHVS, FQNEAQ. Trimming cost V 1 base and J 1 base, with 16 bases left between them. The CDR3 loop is CASSLVLTGLANTEAFF. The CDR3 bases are TGTGCCAGCAGCTTAGTTCTAACAGGGCTGGCGAACACTGAAGCTTTCTTT.

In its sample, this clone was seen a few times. The CDR3 DNA follows: TGTGCCAGCTCACCACCGACAGGGGGCATCCAAGAGACCCAGTACTTC. Its protein is CASSPPTGGIQETQYF. The chain has TRBV18 and TRBJ2-5, with TRBD1 matching over 10 bases. Germline loops: CDR1 KGHSH, CDR2 LQKENI. Unmatched junction bases numbered 2, after V lost 0 bases and J lost 1 base. This CDR3 is 16 amino acids long.

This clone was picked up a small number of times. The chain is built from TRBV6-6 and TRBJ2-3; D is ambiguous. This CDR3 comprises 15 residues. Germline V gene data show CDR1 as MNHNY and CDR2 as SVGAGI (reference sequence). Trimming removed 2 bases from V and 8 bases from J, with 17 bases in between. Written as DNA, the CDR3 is TGTGCCAGCAGTTACCGGCCAGGAGTAGGTGGTACGCAGTATTTT. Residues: CASSYRPGVGGTQYF.

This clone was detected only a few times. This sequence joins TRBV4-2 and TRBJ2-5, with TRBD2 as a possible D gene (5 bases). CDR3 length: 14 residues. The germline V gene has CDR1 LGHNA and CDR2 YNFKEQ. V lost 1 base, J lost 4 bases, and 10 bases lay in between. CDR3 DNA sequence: TGTGCCAGCAGCCAAGCCCAGAGGGTAGAGACCCAGTACTTC. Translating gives CASSQAQRVETQYF.

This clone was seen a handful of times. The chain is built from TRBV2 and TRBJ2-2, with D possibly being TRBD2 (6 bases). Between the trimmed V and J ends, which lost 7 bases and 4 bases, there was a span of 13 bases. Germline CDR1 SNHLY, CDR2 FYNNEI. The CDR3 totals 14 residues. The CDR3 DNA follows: TGTGCCAGCACGGGCCCCGGGGGCACCGGGGAGCTGTTTTTT. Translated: CASTGPGGTGELFF.

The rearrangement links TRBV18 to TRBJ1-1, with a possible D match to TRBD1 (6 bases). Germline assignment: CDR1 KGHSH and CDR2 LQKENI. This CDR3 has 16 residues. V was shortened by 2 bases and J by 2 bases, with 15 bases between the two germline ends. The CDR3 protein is CASSPSTGLKNTEAFF. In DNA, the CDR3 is TGTGCCAGCTCACCATCGACAGGCCTTAAAAACACTGAAGCTTTCTTT.

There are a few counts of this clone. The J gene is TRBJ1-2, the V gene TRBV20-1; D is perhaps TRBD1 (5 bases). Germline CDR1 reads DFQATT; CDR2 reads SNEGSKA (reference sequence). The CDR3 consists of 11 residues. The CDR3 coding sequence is TGCTCCCCTCAGGGCTCCTATGGCTACACCTTC. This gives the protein CSPQGSYGYTF.

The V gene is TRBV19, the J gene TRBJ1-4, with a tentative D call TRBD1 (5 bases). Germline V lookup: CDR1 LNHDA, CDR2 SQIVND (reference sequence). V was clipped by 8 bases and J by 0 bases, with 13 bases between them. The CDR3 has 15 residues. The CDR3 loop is CASQKTGATNEKLFF. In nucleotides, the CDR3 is TGTGCCAGTCAGAAAACAGGAGCAACTAATGAAAAACTGTTTTTT.

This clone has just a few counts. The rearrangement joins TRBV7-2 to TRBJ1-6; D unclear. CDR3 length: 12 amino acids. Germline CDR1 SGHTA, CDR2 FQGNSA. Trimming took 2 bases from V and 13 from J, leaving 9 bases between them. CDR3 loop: CASSLNLSPLHF. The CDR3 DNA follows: TGTGCCAGCAGCTTAAACCTATCTCCCCTCCACTTT. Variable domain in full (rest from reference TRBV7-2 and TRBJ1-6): GAGVSQSPSNKVTEKGKDVELRCDPISGHTALYWYRQSLGQGLEFLIYFQGNSAPDKSGLPSDRFSAERTGGSVSTLTIQRTQQEDSAVYLCASSLNLSPLHFGNGTRLTVT.

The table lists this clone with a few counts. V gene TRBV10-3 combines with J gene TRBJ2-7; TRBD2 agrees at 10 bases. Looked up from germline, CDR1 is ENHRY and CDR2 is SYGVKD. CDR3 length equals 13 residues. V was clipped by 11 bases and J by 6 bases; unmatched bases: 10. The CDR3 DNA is TGTGCCGTTCTCCGGACTAGCGGAACCGAGCAGTACTTC. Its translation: CAVLRTSGTEQYF.

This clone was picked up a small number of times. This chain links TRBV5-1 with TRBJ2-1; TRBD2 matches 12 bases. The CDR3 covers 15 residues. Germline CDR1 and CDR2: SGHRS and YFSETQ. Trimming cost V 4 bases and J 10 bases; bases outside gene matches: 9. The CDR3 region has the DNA TGCGCCAGCAGCCCGACGGGACTAGCGGGCGCGGAGCAGTTCTTC. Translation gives CASSPTGLAGAEQFF.

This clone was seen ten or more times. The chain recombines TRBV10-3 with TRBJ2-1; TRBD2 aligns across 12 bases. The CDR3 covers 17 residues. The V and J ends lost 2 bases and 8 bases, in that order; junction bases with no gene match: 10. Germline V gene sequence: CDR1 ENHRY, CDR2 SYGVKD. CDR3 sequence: CAISEGASGRVRHEQFF. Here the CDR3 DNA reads TGTGCCATCAGTGAGGGCGCTAGCGGGAGGGTCCGGCATGAGCAGTTCTTC.

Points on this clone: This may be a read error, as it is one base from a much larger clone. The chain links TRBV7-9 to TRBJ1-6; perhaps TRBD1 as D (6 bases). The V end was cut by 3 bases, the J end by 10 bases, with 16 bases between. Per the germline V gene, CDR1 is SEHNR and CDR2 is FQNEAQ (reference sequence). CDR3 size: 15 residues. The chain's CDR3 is CASSLDSGVGSPLHF. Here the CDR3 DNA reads TGTGCCAGCAGCTTGGACTCAGGGGTAGGGTCACCCCTCCACTTT.

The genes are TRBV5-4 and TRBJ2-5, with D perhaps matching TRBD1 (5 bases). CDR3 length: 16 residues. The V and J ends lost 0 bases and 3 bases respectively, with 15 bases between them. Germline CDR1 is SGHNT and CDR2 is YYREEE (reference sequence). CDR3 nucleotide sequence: TGTGCCAGCAGCTTGGGGGGCGGTGGGTTAAAAGAGACCCAGTACTTC. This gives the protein CASSLGGGGLKETQYF.

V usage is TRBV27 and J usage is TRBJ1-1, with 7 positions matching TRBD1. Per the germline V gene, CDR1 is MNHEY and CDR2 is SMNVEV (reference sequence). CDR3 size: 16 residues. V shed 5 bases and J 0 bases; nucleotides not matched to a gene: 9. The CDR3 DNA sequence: TGTGCCAGCAGTCGAAGGACAGGAGCCATGAACACTGAAGCTTTCTTT. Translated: CASSRRTGAMNTEAFF.

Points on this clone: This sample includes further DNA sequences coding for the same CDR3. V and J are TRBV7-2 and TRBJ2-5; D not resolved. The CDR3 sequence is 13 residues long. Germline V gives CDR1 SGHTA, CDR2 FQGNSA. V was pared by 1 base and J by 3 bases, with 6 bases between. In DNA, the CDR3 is TGTGCCAGCAGCTTAGGGCAGAAAGAGACCCAGTACTTC. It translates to CASSLGQKETQYF.

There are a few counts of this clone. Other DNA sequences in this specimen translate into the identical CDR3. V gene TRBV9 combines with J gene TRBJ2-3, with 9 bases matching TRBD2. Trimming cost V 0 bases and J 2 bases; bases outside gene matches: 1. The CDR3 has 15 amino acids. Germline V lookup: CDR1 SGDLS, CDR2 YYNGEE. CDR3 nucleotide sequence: TGTGCCAGCAGCGTAGGCGGGAGGGCCACAGATACGCAGTATTTT. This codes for CASSVGGRATDTQYF.

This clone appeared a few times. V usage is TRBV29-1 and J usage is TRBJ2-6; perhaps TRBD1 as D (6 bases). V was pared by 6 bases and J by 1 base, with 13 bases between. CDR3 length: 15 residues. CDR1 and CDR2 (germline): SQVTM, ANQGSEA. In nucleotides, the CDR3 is TGCAGCGTCCAAAGGGACACATCTGGGGCCAACGTCCTGACTTTC. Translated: CSVQRDTSGANVLTF.

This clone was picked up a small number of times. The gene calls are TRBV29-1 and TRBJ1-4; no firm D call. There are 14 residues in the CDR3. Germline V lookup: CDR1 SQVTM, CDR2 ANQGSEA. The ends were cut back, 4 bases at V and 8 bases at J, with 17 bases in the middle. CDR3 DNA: TGCAGCGTTGTGAAGGGCCGAGGTTACGAAAAACTGTTTTTT. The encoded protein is CSVVKGRGYEKLFF.

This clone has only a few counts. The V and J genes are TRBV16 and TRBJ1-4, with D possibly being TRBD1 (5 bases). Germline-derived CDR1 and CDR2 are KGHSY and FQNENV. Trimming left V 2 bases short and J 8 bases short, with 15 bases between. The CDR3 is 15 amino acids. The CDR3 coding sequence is TGTGCCAGCAGCCAACCAGGGCTGGACTGGGAAAAACTGTTTTTT. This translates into CASSQPGLDWEKLFF.

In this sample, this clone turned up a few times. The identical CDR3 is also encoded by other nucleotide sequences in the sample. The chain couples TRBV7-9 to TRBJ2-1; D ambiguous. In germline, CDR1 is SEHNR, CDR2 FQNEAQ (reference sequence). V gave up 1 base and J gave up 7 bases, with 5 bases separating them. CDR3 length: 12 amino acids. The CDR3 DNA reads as TGTGCCAGCAGCTTAGTAGGGAATGAGCAGTTCTTC. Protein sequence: CASSLVGNEQFF.

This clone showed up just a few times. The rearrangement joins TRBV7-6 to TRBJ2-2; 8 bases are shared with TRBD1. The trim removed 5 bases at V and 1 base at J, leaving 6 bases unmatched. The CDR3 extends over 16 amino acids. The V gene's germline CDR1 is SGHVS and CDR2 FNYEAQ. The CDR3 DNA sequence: TGTGCCAGCAGCCCTGCCGGGACAGGGAACACCGGGGAGCTGTTTTTT. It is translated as CASSPAGTGNTGELFF. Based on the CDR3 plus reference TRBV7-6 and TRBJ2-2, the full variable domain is GAGVSQSPRYKVTKRGQDVALRCDPISGHVSLYWYRQALGQGPEFLTYFNYEAQQDKSGLPNDRFSAERPEGSISTLTIQRTEQRDSAMYRCASSPAGTGNTGELFFGEGSRLTVL.

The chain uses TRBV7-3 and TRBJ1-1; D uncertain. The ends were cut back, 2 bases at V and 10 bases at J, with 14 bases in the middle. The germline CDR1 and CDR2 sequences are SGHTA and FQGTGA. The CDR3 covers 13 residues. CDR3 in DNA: TGTGCCAGCAGCTTAGTAGCGGGTCGAAGAGCTTTCTTT. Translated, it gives CASSLVAGRRAFF.

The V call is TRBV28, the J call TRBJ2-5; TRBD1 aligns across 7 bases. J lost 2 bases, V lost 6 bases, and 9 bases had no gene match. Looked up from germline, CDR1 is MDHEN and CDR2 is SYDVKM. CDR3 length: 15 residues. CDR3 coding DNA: TGTGCCAGCAGCCCCATGACAGGGCGGCAAGAGACCCAGTACTTC. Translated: CASSPMTGRQETQYF.

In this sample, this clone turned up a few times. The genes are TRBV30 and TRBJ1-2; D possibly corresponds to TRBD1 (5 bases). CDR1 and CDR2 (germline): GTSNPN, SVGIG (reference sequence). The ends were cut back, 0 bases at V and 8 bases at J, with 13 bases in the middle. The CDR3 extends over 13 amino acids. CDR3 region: CAWSVRAGLGYTF. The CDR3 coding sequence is TGTGCCTGGAGTGTACGGGCAGGGCTCGGCTACACCTTC. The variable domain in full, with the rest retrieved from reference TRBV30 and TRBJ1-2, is SQTIHQWPATLVQPVGSPLSLECTVEGTSNPNLYWYRQAAGRGLQLLFYSVGIGQISSEVPQNLSASRPQDRQFILSSKKLLLSDSGFYLCAWSVRAGLGYTFGSGTRLTVV.

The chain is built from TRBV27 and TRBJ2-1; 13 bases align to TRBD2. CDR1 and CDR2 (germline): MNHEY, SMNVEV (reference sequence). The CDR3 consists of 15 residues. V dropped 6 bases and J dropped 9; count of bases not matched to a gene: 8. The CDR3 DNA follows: TGTGCCAGCAGCCGCGGACTAGCGGGAGTGATTGAGCAGTTCTTC. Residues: CASSRGLAGVIEQFF.

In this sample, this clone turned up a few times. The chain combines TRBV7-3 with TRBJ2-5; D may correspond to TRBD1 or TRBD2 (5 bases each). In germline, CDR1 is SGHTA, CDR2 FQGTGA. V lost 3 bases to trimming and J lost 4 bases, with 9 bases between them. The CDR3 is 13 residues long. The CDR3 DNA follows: TGTGCCAGCAGCTTTAAAGGGACAGAGACCCAGTACTTC. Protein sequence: CASSFKGTETQYF. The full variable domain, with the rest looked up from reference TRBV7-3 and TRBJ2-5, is GAGVSQTPSNKVTEKGKYVELRCDPISGHTALYWYRQSLGQGPEFLIYFQGTGAADDSGLPNDRFFAVRPEGSVSTLKIQRTERGDSAVYLCASSFKGTETQYFGPGTRLLVL.

The CDR3: CASSLRAAGGYTF. DNA of the CDR3: TGTGCCAGCAGTTTAAGGGCAGCTGGTGGCTACACCTTC. This chain joins TRBV28 and TRBJ1-2; no clear D gene. The CDR3 has 13 residues. V lost 2 bases and J 7 bases, leaving 11 bases between the germline ends. Germline loops: CDR1 MDHEN, CDR2 SYDVKM.

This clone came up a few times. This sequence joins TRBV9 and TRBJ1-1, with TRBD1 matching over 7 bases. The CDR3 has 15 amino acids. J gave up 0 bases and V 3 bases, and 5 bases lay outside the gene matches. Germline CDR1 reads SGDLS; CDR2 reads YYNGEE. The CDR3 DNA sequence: TGTGCCAGCAGCGAGCGACAGGGTATGAACACTGAAGCTTTCTTT. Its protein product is CASSERQGMNTEAFF.